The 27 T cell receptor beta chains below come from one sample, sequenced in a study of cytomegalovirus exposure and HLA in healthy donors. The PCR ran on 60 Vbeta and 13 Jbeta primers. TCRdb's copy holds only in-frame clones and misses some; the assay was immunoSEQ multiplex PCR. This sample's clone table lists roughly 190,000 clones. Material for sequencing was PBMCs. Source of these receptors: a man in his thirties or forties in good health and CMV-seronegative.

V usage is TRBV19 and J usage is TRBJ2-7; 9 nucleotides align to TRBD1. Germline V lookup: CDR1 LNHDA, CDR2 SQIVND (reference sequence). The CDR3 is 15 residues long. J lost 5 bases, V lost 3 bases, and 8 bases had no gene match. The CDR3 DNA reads TGTGCCAGTAGTATTAAGGGACAGGGAACCAACGAGCAGTACTTC. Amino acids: CASSIKGQGTNEQYF.

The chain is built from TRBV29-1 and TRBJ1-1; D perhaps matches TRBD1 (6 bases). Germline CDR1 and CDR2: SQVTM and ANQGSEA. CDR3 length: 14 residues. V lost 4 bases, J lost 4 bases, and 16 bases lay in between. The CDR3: CSVAGVGGGTEAFF. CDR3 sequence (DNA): TGCAGCGTTGCAGGAGTGGGAGGGGGCACTGAAGCTTTCTTT.

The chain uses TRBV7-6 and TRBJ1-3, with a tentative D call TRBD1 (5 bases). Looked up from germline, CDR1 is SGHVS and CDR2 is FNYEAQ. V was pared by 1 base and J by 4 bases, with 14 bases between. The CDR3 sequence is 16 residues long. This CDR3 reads CASSLGPGRSGNTIYF. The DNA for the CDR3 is TGTGCCAGCAGCTTAGGTCCAGGGAGGTCCGGAAACACCATATATTTT.

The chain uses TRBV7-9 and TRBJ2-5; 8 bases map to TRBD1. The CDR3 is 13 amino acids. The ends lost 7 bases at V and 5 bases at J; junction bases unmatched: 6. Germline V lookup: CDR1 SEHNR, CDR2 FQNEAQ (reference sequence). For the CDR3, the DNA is TGTGCCAGCACAGGGGGCGACGGGGAGACCCAGTACTTC. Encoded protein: CASTGGDGETQYF.

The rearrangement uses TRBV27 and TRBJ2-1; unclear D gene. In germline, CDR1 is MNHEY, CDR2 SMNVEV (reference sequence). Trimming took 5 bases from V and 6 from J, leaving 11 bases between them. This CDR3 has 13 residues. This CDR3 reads CASSPTSFNEQFF. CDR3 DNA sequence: TGTGCCAGCAGTCCGACTTCTTTCAATGAGCAGTTCTTC.

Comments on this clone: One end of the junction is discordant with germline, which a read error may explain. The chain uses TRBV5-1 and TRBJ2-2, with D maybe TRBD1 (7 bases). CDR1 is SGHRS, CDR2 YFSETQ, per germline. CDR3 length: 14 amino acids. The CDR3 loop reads CAGRGATATGELFF. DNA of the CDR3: TGCGCCGGCAGGGGGGCGACGGCCACCGGGGAGCTGTTTTTT. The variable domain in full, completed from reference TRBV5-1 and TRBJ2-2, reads KAGVTQTPRYLIKTRGQQVTLSCSPISGHRSVSWYQQTPGQGLQFLFEYFSETQRNKGNFPGRFSGRQFSNSRSEMNVSTLELGDSALYLCAGRGATATGELFFGEGSRLTVL.

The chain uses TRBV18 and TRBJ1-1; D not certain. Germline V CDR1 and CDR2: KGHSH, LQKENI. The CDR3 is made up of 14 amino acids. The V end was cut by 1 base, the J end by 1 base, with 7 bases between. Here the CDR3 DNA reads TGTGCCAGCTCACCACTACCGGGGAACACTGAAGCTTTCTTT. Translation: CASSPLPGNTEAFF.

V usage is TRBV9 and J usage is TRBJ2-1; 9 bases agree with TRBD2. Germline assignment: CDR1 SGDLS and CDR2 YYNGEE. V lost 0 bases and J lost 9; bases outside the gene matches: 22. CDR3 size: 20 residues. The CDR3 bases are TGTGCCAGCAGCGTAGGGATATCTGCGGGACTAGCTATTTATCGCAGTGAGCAGTTCTTC. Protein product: CASSVGISAGLAIYRSEQFF.

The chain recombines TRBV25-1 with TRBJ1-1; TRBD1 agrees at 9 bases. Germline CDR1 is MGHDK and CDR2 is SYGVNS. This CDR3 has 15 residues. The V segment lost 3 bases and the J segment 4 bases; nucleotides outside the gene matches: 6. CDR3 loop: CASSDRTGGLTEAFF. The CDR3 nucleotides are TGTGCCAGCAGTGACCGCACAGGGGGCCTCACTGAAGCTTTCTTT.

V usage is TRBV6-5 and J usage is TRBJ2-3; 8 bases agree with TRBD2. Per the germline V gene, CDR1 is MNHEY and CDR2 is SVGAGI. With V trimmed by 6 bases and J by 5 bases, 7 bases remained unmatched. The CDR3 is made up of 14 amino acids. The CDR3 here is CASRLGGVGDTQYF. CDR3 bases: TGTGCCAGCAGACTCGGGGGGGTCGGAGATACGCAGTATTTT.

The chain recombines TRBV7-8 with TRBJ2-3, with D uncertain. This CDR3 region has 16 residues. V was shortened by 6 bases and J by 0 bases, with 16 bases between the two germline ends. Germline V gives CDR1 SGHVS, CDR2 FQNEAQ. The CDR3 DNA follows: TGTGCCAGCAGTCAACGAGGTCACCTTAGCACAGATACGCAGTATTTT. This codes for CASSQRGHLSTDTQYF.

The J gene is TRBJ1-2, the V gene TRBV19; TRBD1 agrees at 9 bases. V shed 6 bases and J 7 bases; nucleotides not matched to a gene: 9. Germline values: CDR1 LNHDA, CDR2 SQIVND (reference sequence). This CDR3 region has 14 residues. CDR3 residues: CASRNAGQGFGYTF. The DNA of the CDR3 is TGTGCCAGTAGAAACGCGGGACAGGGTTTTGGCTACACCTTC.

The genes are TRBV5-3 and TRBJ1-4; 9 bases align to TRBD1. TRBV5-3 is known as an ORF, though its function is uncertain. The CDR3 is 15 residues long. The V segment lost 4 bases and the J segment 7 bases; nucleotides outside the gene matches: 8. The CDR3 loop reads CARSLLTGGCEKLFF. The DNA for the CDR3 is TGTGCCAGAAGCCTTCTGACAGGGGGTTGTGAAAAACTGTTTTTT.

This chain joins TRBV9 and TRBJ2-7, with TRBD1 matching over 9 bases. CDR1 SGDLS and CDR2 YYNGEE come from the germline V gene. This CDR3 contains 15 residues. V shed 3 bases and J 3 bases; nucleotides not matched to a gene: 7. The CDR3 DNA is TGTGCCAGCAGCGGAGCGGGACAGGGATACTACGAGCAGTACTTC. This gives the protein CASSGAGQGYYEQYF.

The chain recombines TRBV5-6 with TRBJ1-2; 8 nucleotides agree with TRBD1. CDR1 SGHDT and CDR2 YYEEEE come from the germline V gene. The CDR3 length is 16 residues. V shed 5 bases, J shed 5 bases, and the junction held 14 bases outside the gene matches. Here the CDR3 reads CASRQDWVRGRYGYTF. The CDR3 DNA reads TGTGCCAGCAGGCAGGACTGGGTCAGGGGGCGTTATGGCTACACCTTC.

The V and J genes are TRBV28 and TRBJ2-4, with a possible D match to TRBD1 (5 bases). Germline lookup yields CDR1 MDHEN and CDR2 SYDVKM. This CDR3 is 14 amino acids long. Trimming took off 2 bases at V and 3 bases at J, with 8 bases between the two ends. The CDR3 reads CASSLDSVKNIQYF. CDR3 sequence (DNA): TGTGCCAGCAGTTTAGACAGTGTCAAAAACATTCAGTACTTC.

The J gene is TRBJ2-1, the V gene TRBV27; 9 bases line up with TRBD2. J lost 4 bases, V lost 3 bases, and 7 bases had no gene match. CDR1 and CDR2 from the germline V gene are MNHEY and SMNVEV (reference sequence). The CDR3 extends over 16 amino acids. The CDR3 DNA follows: TGTGCCAGCAGTTTTTTAGCGGGAGAGCTATACAATGAGCAGTTCTTC. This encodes CASSFLAGELYNEQFF.

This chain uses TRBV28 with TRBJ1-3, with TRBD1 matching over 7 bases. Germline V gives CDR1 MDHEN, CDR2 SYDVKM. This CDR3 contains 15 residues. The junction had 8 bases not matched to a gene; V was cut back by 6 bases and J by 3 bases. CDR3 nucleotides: TGTGCCAGCAGATTGGACAGGTTGAGTGGAAACACCATATATTTT. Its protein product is CASRLDRLSGNTIYF.

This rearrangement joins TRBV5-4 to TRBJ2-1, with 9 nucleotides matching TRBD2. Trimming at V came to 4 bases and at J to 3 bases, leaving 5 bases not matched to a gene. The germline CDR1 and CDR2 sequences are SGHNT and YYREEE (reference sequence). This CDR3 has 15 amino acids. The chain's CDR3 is CASSMTSGLYNEQFF. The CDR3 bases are TGTGCCAGCAGCATGACTAGCGGCCTCTACAATGAGCAGTTCTTC.

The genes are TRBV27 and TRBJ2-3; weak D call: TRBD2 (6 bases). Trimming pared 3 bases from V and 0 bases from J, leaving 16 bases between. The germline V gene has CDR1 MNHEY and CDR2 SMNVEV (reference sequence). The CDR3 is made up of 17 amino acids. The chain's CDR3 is CASSFSLRGSSTDTQYF. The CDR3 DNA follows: TGTGCCAGCAGTTTCTCCTTGCGGGGTTCTAGCACAGATACGCAGTATTTT.

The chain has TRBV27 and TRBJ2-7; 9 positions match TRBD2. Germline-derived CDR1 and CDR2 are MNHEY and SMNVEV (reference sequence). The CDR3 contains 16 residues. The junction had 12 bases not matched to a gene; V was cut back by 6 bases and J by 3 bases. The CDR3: CASSPSGAERRYEQYF. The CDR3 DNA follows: TGTGCCAGCAGCCCTAGCGGGGCCGAACGGCGCTACGAGCAGTACTTC.

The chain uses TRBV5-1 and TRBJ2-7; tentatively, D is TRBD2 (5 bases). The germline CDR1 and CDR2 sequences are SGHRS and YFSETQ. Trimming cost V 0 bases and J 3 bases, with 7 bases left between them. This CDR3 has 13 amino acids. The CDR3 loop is CASSLVGGYEQYF. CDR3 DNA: TGCGCCAGCAGCTTGGTCGGAGGCTACGAGCAGTACTTC.

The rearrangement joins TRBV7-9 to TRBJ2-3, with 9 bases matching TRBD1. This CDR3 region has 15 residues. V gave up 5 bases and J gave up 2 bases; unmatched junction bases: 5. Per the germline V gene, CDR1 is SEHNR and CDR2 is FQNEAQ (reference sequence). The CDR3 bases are TGTGCCAGCAGCCTGGGACAGGGCCACACAGATACGCAGTATTTT. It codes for CASSLGQGHTDTQYF.

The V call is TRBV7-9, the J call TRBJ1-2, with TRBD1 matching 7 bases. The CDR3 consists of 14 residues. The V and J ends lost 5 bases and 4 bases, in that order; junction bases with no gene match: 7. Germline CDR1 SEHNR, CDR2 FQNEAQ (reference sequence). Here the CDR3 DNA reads TGTGCCAGCAGCGCCGAGACAGGGTTCTATGGCTACACCTTC. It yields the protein CASSAETGFYGYTF.

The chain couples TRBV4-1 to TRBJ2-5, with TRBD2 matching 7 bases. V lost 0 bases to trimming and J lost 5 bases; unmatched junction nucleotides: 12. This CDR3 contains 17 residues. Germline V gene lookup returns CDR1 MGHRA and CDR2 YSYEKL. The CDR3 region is CASSQDPTGGRWETQYF. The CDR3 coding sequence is TGCGCCAGCAGCCAAGATCCTACGGGGGGAAGATGGGAGACCCAGTACTTC.

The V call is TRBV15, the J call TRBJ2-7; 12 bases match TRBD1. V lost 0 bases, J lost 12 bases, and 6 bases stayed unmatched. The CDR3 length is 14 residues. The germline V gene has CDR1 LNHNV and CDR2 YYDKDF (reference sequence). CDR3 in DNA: TGTGCCACCAGCAGAGAGGGACAGGGGGCTTTGCGGTACTTC. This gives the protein CATSREGQGALRYF.

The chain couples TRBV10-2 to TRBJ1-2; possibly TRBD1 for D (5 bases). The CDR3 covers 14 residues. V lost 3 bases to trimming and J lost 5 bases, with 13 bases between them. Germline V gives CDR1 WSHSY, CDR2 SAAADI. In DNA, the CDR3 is TGCGCCAGCAGTGATTTGAGGGAGGGGTATGGCTACACCTTC. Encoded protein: CASSDLREGYGYTF.